This note documents a single TCR beta chain sequence. What it binds is not known. The record originates from a study of T cell responses to AZD1222 COVID-19 vaccine. Generated by immunoSEQ multiplex PCR, the TCRdb table keeps only in-frame clones and is missing some. Among approximately 100,000 clones listed, approximately 89% were seen once. Study-wide results and limits: Among those given AZD1222, only five to seven were seropositive at baseline. In a largely white British group with more females than males, clonal diversity was possibly underestimated.

V shed 7 bases and J shed 5 bases, with 17 bases lying between them. Per germline, CDR1 MNHEY and CDR2 SVGAGI. CDR3 length equals 14 residues. This chain links TRBV6-5 with TRBJ1-2, with TRBD1 as a possible D gene (6 bases). The input for sequencing was peripheral blood, taken on day 0 of AZD1222 vaccination. This TCR was sampled from an adult in good health. The CDR3 DNA is TGTGCCAGCACTAACGAGGGGGGTAGATATGGCTACACCTTC. This sequence encodes CASTNEGGRYGYTF.